This T cell receptor beta chain is from a study of cytomegalovirus exposure and HLA in healthy donors. Study conclusions and caveats: Several of the most significant clusters were apparently associated with common viral pathogens in a later analysis. Indistinguishable V segments such as TRBV6-2 and TRBV6-3 were excluded.

Notes on this clone: No antigen is known for it.

V trimming: 8 bases; J trimming: 4 bases; junction bases outside the gene matches: 7. CDR3 length equals 14 residues. Germline V gene sequence: CDR1 SNHLY, CDR2 FYNNEI. Both 60 Vbeta primers and 13 Jbeta primers went into the PCR. In the original processing: Later, an analysis found about 83 million unique TCR beta chains, and roughly 10 million of these were shared. Data came from immunoSEQ multiplex PCR; TCRdb stores just in-frame clones and leaves some out. V, J and clone size reflect that table, while D and trimming were determined from the DNA. The sample's table shows some 200,000 clones. This TCR came from a boy aged 10-17 years in good health and CMV-seronegative. The V call is TRBV2, the J call TRBJ1-2, with TRBD1 identical over 10 bases. The sequenced sample consisted of PBMCs. CDR3 sequence reads: CASGLRTGGYGYTF. The DNA of the CDR3 is TGTGCCAGCGGACTTAGGACAGGGGGCTATGGCTACACCTTC.